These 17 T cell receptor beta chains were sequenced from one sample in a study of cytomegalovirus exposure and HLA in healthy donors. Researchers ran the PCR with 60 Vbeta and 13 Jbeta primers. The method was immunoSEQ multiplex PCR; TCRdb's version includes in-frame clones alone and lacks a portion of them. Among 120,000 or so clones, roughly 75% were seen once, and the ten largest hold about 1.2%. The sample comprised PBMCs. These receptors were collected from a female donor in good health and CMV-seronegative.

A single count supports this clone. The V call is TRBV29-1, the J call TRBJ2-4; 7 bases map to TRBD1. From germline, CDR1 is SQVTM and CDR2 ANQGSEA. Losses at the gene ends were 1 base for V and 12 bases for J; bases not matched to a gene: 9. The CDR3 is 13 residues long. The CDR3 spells CSVEGNRGDSQYF. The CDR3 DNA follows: TGCAGCGTTGAAGGGAACAGGGGTGACAGTCAGTACTTC.

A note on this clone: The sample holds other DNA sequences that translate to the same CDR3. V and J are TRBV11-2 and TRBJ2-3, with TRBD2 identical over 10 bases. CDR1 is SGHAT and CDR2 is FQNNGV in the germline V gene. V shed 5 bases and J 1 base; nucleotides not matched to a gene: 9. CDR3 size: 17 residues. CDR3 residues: CASSPQGGTSGTDTQYF. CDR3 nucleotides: TGTGCCAGCAGCCCGCAAGGCGGGACTAGCGGCACAGATACGCAGTATTTT.

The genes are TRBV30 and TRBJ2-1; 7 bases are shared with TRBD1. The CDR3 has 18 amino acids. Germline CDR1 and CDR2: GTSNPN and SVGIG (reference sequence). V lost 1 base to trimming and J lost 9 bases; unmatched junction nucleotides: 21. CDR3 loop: CAWSADRWTGTDRLEQFF. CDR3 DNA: TGTGCCTGGAGTGCCGACCGGTGGACCGGGACAGATAGGCTTGAGCAGTTCTTC. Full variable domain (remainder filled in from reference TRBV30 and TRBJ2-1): SQTIHQWPATLVQPVGSPLSLECTVEGTSNPNLYWYRQAAGRGLQLLFYSVGIGQISSEVPQNLSASRPQDRQFILSSKKLLLSDSGFYLCAWSADRWTGTDRLEQFFGPGTRLTVL.

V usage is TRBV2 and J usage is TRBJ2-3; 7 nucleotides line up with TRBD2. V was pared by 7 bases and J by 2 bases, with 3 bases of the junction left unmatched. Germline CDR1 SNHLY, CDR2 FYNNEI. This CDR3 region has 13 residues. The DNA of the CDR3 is TGTGCCAGCAAGCGGGGTTACACAGATACGCAGTATTTT. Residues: CASKRGYTDTQYF.

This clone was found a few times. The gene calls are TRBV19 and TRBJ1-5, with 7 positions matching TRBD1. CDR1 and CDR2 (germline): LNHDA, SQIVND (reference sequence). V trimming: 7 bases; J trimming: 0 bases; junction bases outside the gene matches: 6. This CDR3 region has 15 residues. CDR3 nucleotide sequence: TGTGCCAGTAACCAGGGACAGATTAGCAATCAGCCCCAGCATTTT. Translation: CASNQGQISNQPQHF.

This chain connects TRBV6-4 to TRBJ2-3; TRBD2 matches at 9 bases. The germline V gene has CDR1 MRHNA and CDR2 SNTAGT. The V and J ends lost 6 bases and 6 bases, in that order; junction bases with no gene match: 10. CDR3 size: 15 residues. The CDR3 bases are TGTGCCAGCAGGCGGGGGGGCGGGATGTCGGATACGCAGTATTTT. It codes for CASRRGGGMSDTQYF.

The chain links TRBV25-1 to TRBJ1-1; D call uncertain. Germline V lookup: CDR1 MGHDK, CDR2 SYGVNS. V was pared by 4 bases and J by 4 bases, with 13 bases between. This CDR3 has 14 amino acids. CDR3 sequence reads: CASSGARRGTEAFF. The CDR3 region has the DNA TGTGCCAGCAGTGGAGCCAGGCGGGGCACTGAAGCTTTCTTT.

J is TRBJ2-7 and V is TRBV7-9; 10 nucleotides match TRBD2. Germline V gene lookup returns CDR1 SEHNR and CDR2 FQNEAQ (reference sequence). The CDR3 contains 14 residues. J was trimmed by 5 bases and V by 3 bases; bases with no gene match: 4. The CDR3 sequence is CASSLGTSVDEQYF. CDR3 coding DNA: TGTGCCAGCAGCTTGGGGACTAGCGTCGACGAGCAGTACTTC.

The CDR3 here is CASSEAGRGSTDTQYF. CDR3 DNA sequence: TGTGCCAGCAGTGAGGCGGGGAGGGGAAGCACAGATACGCAGTATTTT. This sequence joins TRBV28 and TRBJ2-3; 7 bases line up with TRBD2. The CDR3 length is 16 residues. Germline V gene lookup returns CDR1 MDHEN and CDR2 SYDVKM. Trimming at V came to 5 bases and at J to 0 bases, leaving 8 bases not matched to a gene.

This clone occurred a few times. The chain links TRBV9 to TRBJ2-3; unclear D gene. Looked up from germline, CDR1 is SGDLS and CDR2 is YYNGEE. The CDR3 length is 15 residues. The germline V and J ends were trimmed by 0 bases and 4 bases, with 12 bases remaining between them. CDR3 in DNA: TGTGCCAGCAGCGTAGACGGGTTTGGCCCAGATACGCAGTATTTT. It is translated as CASSVDGFGPDTQYF.

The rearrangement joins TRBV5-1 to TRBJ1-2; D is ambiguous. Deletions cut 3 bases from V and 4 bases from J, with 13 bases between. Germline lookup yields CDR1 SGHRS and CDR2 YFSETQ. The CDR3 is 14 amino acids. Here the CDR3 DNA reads TGCGCCAGCAGCTCACTGGGTGGAGGCTATGGCTACACCTTC. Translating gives CASSSLGGGYGYTF. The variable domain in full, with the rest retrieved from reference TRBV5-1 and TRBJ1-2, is KAGVTQTPRYLIKTRGQQVTLSCSPISGHRSVSWYQQTPGQGLQFLFEYFSETQRNKGNFPGRFSGRQFSNSRSEMNVSTLELGDSALYLCASSSLGGGYGYTFGSGTRLTVV.

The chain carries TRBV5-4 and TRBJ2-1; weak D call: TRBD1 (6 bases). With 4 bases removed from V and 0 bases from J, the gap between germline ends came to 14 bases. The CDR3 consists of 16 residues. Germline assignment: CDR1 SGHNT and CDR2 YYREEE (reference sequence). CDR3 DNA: TGTGCCAGCAGCCCGGGGCCGGACAGCTCCTACAATGAGCAGTTCTTC. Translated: CASSPGPDSSYNEQFF.

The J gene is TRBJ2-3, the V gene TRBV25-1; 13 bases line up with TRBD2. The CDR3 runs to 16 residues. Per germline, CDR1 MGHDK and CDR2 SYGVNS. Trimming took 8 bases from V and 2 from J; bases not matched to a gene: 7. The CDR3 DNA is TGTGCCAGCGGAACCGGGACTAGCGGGGTCACAGATACGCAGTATTTT. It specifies CASGTGTSGVTDTQYF. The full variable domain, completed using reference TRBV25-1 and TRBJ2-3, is EADIYQTPRYLVIGTGKKITLECSQTMGHDKMYWYQQDPGMELHLIHYSYGVNSTEKGDLSSESTVSRIRTEHFPLTLESARPSHTSQYLCASGTGTSGVTDTQYFGPGTRLTVL.

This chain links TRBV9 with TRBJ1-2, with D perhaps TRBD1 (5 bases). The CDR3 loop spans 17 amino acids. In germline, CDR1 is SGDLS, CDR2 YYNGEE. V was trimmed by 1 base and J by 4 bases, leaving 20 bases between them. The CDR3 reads CASSVSQGSGIGYGYTF. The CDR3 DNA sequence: TGTGCCAGCAGCGTATCCCAGGGAAGTGGTATTGGCTATGGCTACACCTTC.

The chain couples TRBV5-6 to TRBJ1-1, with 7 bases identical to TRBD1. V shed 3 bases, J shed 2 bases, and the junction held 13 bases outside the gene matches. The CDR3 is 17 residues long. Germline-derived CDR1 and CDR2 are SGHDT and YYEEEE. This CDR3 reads CASSSYDSGQINTEAFF. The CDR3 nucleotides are TGTGCCAGCAGCTCGTATGATTCGGGACAGATAAACACTGAAGCTTTCTTT.

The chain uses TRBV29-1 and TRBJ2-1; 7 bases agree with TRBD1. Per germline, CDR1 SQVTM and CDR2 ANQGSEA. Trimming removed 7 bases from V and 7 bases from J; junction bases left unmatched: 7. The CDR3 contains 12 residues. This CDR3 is CSGGQFQNEQFF. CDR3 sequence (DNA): TGCAGCGGGGGACAGTTCCAAAATGAGCAGTTCTTC.

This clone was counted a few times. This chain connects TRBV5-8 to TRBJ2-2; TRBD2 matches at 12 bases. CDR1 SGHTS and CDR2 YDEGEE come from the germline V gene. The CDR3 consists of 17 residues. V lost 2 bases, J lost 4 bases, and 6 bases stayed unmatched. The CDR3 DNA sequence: TGTGCCAGCAGCTTCGCTAGCGGGAGGGCTGGCACCGGGGAGCTGTTTTTT. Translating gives CASSFASGRAGTGELFF.